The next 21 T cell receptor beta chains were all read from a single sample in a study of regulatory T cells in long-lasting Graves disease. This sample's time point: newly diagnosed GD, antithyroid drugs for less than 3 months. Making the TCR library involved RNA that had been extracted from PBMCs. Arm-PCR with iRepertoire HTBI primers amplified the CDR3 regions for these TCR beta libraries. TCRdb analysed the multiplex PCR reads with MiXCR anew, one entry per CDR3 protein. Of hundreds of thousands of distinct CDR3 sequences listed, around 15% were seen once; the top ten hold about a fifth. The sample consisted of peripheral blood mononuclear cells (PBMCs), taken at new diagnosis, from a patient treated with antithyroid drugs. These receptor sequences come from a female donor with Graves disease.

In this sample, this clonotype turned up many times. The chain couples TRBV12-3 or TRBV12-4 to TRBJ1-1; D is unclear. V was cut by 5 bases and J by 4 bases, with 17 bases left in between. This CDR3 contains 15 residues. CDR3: CASSQQSPLGTEAFF. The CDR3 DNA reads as TGTGCCAGCAGTCAACAGTCCCCCCTGGGCACTGAAGCTTTCTTT.

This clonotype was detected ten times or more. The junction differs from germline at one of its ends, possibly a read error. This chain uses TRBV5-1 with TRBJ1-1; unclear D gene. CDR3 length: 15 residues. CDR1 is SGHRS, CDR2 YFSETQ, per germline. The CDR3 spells CASSLGAASNTEAFF. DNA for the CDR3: TGTGCCAGCAGCTTGGGAGCGGCATCGAACACTGAAGCTTTCTTT. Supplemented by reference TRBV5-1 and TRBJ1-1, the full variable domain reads KAGVTQTPRYLIKTRGQQVTLSCSPISGHRSVSWYQQTPGQGLQFLFEYFSETQRNKGNFPGRFSGRQFSNSRSEMNVSTLELGDSALYLCASSLGAASNTEAFFGQGTRLTVV.

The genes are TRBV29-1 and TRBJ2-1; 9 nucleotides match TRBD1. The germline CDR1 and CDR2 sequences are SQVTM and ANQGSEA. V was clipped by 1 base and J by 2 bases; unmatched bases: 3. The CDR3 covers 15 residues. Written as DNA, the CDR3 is TGCAGCGTTGAAGTGCGGGACAGGGCCTACAATGAGCAGTTCTTC. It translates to CSVEVRDRAYNEQFF.

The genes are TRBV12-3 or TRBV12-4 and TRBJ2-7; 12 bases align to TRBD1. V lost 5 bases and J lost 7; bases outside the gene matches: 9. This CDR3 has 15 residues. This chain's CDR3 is CASSVRDRGLREQYF. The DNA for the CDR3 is TGTGCCAGCAGTGTCCGGGACAGGGGGCTTCGAGAGCAGTACTTC.

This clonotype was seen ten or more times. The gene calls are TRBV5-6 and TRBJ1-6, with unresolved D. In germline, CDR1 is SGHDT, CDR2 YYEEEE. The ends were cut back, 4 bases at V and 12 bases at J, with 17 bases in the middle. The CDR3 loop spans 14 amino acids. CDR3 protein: CASSPDLVGRPLHF. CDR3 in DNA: TGTGCCAGCAGCCCCGACCTCGTTGGAAGACCCCTCCACTTT.

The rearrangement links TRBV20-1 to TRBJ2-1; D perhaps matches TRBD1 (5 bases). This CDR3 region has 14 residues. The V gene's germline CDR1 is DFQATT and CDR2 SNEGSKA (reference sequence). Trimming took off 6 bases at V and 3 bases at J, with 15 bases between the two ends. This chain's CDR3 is CSATGERGYNEQFF. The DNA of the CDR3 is TGCAGTGCCACCGGAGAAAGGGGCTACAATGAGCAGTTCTTC.

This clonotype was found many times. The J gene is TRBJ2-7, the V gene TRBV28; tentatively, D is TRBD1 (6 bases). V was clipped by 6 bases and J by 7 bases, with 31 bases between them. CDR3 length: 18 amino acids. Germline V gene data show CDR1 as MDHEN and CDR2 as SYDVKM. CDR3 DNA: TGTGCCAGCAGACCACGACCCCCAATACAGGGTTGGGTGAAGGAGCAGTACTTC. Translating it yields CASRPRPPIQGWVKEQYF.

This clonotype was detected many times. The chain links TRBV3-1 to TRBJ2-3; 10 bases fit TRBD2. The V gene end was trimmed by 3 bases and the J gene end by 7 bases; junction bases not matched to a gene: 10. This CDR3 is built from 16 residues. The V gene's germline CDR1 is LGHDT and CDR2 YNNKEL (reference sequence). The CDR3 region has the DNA TGTGCCAGCAGCCAGGTACATAGCGGGAGGCCACATACGCAGTATTTT. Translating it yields CASSQVHSGRPHTQYF.

The CDR3: CSASRLAAYYEQYF. The CDR3 nucleotides read TGCAGTGCTTCTCGACTAGCGGCTTACTACGAGCAGTACTTC. The chain has TRBV20-1 and TRBJ2-7; 9 nucleotides line up with TRBD2. The CDR3 has 14 residues. The junction had 8 bases not matched to a gene; V was cut back by 5 bases and J by 3 bases. Germline V gives CDR1 DFQATT, CDR2 SNEGSKA (reference sequence).

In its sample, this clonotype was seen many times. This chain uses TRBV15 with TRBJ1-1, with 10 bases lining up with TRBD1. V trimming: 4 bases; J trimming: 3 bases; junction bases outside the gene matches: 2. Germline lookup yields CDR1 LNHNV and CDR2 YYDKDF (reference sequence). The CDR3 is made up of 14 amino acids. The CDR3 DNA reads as TGTGCCACCAGCAATGACAGGGGGCACACTGAAGCTTTCTTT. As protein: CATSNDRGHTEAFF.

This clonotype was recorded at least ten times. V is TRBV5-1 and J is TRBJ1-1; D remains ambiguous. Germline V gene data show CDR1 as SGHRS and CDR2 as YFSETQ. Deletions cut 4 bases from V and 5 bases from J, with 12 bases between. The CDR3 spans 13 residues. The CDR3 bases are TGCGCCAGCAGCCCGACCTCTAGGACTGAAGCTTTCTTT. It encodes CASSPTSRTEAFF.

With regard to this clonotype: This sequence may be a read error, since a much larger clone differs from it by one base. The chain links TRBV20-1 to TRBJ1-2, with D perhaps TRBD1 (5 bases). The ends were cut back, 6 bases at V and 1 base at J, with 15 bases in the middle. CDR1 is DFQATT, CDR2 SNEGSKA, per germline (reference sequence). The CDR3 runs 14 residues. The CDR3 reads CSALQARGNYGYTF. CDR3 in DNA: TGCAGTGCCCTACAGGCCCGCGGTAACTATGGCTACACCTTC.

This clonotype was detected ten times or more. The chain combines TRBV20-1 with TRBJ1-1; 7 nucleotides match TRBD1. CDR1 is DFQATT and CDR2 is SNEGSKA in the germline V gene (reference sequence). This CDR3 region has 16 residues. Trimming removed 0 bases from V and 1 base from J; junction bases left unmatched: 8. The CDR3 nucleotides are TGCAGTGCTAGAGATGGGGAAACAGGGGCGAACACTGAAGCTTTCTTT. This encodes CSARDGETGANTEAFF.

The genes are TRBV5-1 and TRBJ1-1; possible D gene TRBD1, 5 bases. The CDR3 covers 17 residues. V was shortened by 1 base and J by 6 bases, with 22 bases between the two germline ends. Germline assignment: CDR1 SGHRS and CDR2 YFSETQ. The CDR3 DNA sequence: TGCGCCAGCAGCTTGACGTCGATTTGGGGGACCGGCGCTGAAGCTTTCTTT. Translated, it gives CASSLTSIWGTGAEAFF.

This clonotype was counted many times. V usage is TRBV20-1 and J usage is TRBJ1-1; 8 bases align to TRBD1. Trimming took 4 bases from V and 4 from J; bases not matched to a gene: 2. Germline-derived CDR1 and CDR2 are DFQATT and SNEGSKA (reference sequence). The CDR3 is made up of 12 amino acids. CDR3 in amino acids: CSAMQGATEAFF. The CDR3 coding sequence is TGCAGTGCTATGCAGGGGGCCACTGAAGCTTTCTTT.

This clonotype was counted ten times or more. CDR3 nucleotides: TGCGCCAGCAGCTTGGTGGGGACTAGCGACTACGAGCAGTACTTC. This encodes CASSLVGTSDYEQYF. The gene calls are TRBV5-1 and TRBJ2-7; 10 nucleotides agree with TRBD2. The CDR3 is 15 amino acids. Germline V gene data show CDR1 as SGHRS and CDR2 as YFSETQ. V was clipped by 0 bases and J by 3 bases; unmatched bases: 3.

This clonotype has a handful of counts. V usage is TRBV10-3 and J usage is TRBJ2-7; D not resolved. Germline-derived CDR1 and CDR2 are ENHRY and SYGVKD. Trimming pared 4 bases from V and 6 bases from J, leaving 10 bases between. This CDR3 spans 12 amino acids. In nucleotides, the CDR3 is TGTGCCATCAGTGTTTCGGCCTCCGAGCAGTACTTC. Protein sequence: CAISVSASEQYF.

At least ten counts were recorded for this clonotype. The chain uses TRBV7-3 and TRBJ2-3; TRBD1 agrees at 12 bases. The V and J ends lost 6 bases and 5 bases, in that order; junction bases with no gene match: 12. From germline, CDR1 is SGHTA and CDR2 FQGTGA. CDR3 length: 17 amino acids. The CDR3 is CASSPLTGTGGRDTQYF. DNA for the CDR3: TGTGCCAGCAGTCCCCTTACCGGGACAGGGGGCAGAGATACGCAGTATTTT.

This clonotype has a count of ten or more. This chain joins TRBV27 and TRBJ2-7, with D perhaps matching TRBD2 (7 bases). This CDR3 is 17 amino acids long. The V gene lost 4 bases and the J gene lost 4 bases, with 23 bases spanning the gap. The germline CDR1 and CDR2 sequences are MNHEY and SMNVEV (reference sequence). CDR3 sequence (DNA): TGTGCCAGCAGTTCCTTAGGGAGGGGGGGTCGTCGGTACGAGCAGTACTTC. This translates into CASSSLGRGGRRYEQYF.

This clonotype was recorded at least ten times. This CDR3 is CASSRLLEALQETQYF. The CDR3 nucleotides are TGTGCCAGCAGCCGCCTCCTAGAGGCCCTACAAGAGACCCAGTACTTC. The chain joins TRBV7-2 to TRBJ2-5; no firm D call. Germline V CDR1 and CDR2: SGHTA, FQGNSA. Trimming cost V 5 bases and J 2 bases, with 18 bases left between them. CDR3 length equals 16 residues.

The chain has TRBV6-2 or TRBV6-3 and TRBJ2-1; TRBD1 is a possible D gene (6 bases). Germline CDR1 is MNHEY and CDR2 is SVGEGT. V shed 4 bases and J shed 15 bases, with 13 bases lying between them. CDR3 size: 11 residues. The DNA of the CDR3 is TGTGCCAGCAGTTCCGGGACATTCCCGTTCTTC. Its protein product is CASSSGTFPFF.